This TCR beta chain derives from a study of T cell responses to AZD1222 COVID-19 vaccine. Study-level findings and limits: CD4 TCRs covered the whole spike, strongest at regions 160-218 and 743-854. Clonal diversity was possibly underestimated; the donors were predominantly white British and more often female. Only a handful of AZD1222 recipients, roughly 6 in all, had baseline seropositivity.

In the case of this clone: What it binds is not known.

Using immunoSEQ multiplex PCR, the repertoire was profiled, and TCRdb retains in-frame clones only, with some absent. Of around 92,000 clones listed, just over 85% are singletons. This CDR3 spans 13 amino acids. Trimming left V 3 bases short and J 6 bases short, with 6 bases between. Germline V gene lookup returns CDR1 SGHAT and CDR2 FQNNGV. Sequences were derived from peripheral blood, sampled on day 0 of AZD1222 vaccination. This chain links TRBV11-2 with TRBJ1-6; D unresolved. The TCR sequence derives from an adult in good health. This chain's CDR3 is CASSFDINSPLHF. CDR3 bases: TGTGCCAGCAGCTTCGACATTAATTCACCCCTCCACTTT.